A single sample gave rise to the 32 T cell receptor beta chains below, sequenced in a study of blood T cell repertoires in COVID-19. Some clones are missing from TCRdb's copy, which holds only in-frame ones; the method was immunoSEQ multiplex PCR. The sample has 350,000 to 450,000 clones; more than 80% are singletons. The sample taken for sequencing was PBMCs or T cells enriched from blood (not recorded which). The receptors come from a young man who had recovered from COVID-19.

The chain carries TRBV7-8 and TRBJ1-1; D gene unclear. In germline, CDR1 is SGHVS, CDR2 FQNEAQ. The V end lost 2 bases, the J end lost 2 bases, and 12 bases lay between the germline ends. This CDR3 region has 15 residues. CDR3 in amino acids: CASSLSLGTNTEAFF. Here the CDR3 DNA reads TGTGCCAGCAGCTTATCGCTAGGAACCAACACTGAAGCTTTCTTT.

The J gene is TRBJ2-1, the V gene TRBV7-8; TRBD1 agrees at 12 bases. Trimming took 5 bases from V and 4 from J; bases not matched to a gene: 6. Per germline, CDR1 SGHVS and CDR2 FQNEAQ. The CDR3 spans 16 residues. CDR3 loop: CASSLWDRGPYNEQFF. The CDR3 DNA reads TGTGCCAGCAGCCTTTGGGACAGGGGGCCTTACAATGAGCAGTTCTTC. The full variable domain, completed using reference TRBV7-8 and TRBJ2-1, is GAGVSQSPRYKVAKRGQDVALRCDPISGHVSLFWYQQALGQGPEFLTYFQNEAQLDKSGLPSDRFFAERPEGSVSTLKIQRTQQEDSAVYLCASSLWDRGPYNEQFFGPGTRLTVL.

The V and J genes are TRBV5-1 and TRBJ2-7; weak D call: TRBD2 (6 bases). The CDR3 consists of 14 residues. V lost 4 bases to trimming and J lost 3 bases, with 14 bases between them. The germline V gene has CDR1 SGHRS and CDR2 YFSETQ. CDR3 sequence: CASSTGTPGYEQYF. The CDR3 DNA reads TGCGCCAGCAGCACCGGGACTCCGGGCTACGAGCAGTACTTC.

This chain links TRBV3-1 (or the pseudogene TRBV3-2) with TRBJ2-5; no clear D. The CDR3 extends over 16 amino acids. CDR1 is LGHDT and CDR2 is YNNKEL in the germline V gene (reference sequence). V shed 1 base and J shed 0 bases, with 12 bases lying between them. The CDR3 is CASSQGLDTYQETQYF. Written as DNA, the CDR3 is TGTGCCAGCAGCCAAGGGCTAGATACGTACCAAGAGACCCAGTACTTC.

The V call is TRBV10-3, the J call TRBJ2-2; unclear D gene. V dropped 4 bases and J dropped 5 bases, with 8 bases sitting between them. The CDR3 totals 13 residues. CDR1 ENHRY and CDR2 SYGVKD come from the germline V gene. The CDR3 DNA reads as TGTGCCATCAGTGTACGAGAAACCGGGGAGCTGTTTTTT. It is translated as CAISVRETGELFF.

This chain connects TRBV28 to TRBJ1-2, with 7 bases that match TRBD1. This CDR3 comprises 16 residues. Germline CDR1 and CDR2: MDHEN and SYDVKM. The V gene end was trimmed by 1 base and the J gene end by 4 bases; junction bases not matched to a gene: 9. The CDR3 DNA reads TGTGCCAGCAGTTTATTCTCAGGGGGTCCCAGCTATGGCTACACCTTC. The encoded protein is CASSLFSGGPSYGYTF.

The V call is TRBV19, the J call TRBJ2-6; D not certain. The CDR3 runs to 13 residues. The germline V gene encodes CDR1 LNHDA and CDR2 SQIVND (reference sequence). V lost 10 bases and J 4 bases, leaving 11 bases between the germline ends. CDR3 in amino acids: CAIRTSGANVLTF. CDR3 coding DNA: TGTGCCATCAGAACCTCCGGGGCCAACGTCCTGACTTTC.

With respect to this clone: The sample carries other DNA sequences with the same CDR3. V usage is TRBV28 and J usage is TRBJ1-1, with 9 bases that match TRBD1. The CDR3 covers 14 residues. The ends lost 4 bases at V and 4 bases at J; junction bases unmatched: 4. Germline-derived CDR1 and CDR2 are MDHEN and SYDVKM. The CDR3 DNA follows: TGTGCCAGCAGTTCGCCGGGACAGGGCACTGAAGCTTTCTTT. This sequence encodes CASSSPGQGTEAFF. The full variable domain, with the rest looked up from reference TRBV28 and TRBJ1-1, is DVKVTQSSRYLVKRTGEKVFLECVQDMDHENMFWYRQDPGLGLRLIYFSYDVKMKEKGDIPEGYSVSREKKERFSLILESASTNQTSMYLCASSSPGQGTEAFFGQGTRLTVV.

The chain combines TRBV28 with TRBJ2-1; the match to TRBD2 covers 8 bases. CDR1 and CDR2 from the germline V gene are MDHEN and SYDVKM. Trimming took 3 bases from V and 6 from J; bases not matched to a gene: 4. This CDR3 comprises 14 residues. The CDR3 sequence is CASSFPSGSNEQFF. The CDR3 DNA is TGTGCCAGCAGTTTCCCCAGCGGGAGCAATGAGCAGTTCTTC.

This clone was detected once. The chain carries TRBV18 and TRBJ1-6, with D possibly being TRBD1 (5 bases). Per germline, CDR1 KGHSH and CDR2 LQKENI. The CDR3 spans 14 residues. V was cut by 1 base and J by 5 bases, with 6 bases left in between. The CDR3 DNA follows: TGTGCCAGCTCACCACAGACAGATAATTCACCCCTCCACTTT. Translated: CASSPQTDNSPLHF.

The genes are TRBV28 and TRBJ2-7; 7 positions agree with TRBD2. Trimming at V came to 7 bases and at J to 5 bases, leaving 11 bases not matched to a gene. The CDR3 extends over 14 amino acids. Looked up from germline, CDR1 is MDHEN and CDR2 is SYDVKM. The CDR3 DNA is TGTGCCAGCATAAAATGGGGGGGGATCGACGAGCAGTACTTC. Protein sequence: CASIKWGGIDEQYF.

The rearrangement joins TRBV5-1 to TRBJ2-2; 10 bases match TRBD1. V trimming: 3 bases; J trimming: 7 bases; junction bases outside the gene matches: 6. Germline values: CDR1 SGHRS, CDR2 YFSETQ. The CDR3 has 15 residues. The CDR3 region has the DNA TGCGCCAGCAGCTCCGGGACAGGGGTCGGCGGGGAGCTGTTTTTT. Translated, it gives CASSSGTGVGGELFF.

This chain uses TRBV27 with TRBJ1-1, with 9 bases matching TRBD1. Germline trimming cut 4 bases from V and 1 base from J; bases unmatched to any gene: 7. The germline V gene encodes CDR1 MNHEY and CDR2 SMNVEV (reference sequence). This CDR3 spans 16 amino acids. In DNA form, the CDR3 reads TGTGCCAGCAGTTCCCTACCGGGACAGGGGAACACTGAAGCTTTCTTT. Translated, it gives CASSSLPGQGNTEAFF.

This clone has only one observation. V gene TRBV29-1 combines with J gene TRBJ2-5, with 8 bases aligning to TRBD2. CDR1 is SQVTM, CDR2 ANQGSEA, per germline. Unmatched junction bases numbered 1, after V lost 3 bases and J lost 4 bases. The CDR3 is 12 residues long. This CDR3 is CSVELAGETQYF. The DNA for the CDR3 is TGCAGCGTTGAGCTAGCGGGAGAGACCCAGTACTTC.

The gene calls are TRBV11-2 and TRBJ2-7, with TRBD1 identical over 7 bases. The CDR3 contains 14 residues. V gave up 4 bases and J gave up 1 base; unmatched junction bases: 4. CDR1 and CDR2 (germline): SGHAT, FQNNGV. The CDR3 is CASSSSTGSYEQYF. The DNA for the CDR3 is TGTGCCAGCAGCTCATCGACAGGGTCCTACGAGCAGTACTTC.

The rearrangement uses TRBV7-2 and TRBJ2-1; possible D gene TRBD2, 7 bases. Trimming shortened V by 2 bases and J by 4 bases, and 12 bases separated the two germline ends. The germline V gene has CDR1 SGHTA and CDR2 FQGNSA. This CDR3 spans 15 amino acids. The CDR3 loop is CASSLRGAQYNEQFF. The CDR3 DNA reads TGTGCCAGCAGCTTACGGGGGGCTCAATACAATGAGCAGTTCTTC.

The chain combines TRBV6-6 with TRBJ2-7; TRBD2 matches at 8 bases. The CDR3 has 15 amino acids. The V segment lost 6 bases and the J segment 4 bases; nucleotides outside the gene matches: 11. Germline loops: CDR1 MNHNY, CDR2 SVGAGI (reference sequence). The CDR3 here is CASRRTSGIGYEQYF. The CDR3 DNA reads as TGTGCCAGCAGACGTACTAGCGGAATAGGGTACGAGCAGTACTTC.

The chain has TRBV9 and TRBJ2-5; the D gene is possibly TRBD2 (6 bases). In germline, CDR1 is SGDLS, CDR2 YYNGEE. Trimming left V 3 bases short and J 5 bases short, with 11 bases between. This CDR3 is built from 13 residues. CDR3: CASSGGGLETQYF. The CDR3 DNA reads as TGTGCCAGCAGCGGGGGAGGATTGGAGACCCAGTACTTC.

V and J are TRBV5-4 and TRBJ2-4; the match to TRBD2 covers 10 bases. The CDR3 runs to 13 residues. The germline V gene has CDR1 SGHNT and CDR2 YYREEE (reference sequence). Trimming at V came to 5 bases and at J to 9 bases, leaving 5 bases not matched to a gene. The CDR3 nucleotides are TGTGCCAGCAGAACTAGCGGGACGGGCATTCAGTACTTC. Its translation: CASRTSGTGIQYF.

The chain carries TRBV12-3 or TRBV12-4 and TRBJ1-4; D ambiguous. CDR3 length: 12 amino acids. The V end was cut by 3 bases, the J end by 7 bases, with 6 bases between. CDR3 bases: TGTGCCAGCAGTTTTAGCCGTGAAAAACTGTTTTTT. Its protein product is CASSFSREKLFF.

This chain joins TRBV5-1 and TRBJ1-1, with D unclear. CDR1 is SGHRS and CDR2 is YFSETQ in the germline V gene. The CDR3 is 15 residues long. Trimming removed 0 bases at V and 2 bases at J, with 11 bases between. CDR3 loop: CASSLEGSQNTEAFF. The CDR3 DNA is TGCGCCAGCAGCTTGGAAGGGAGCCAAAACACTGAAGCTTTCTTT.

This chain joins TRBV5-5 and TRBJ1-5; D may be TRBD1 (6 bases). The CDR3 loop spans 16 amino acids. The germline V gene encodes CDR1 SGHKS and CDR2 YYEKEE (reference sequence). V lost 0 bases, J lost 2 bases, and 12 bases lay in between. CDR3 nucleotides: TGTGCCAGCAGCTTGGAGGGACAAGGGGGCAATCAGCCCCAGCATTTT. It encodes CASSLEGQGGNQPQHF. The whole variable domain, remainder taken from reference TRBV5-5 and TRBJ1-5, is DAGVTQSPTHLIKTRGQQVTLRCSPISGHKSVSWYQQVLGQGPQFIFQYYEKEERGRGNFPDRFSARQFPNYSSELNVNALLLGDSALYLCASSLEGQGGNQPQHFGDGTRLSIL.

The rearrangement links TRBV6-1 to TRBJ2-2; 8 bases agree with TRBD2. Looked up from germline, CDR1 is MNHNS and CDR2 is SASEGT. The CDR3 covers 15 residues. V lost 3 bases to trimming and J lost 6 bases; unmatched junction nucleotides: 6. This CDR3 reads CASSDSAGRAGELFF. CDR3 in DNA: TGTGCCAGCAGTGATTCAGCCGGGAGGGCCGGGGAGCTGTTTTTT.

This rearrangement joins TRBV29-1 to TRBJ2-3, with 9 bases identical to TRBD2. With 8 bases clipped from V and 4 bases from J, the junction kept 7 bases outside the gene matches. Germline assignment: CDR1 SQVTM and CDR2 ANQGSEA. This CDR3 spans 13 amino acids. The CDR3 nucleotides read TGCAGCCCGGTACTAGCGGGTGCAGATACGCAGTATTTT. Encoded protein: CSPVLAGADTQYF.

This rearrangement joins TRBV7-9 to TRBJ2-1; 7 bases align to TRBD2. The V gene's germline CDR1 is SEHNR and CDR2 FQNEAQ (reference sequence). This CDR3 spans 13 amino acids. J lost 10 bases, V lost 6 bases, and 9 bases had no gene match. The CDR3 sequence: CASRPPGEGEQFF. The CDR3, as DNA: TGTGCCAGCAGGCCACCTGGGGAGGGAGAGCAGTTCTTC.

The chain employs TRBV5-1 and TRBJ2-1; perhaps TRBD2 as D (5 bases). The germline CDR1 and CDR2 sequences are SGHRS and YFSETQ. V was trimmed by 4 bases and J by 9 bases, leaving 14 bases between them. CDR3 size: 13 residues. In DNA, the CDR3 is TGCGCCAGCAGCCCCCCCCTAGCCATTGAGCAGTTCTTC. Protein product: CASSPPLAIEQFF.

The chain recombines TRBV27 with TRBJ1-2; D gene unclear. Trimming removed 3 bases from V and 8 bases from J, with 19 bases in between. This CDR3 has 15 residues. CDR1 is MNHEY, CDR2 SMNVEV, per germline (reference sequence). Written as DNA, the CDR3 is TGTGCCAGCAGTTTTGAGATTAAGTCTCCGTCCGGCTACACCTTC. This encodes CASSFEIKSPSGYTF.

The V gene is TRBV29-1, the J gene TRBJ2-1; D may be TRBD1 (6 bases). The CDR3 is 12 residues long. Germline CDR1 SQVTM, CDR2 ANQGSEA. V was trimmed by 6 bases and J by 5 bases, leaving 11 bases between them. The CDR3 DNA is TGCAGCGTAGGAGCAGGGGACAATGAGCAGTTCTTC. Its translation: CSVGAGDNEQFF.

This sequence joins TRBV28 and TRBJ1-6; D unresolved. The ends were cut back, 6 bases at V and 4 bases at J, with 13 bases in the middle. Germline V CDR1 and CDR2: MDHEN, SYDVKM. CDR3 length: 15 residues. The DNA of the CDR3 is TGTGCCAGCAGATCCCAGACGGGGTATAATTCACCCCTCCACTTT. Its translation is CASRSQTGYNSPLHF.

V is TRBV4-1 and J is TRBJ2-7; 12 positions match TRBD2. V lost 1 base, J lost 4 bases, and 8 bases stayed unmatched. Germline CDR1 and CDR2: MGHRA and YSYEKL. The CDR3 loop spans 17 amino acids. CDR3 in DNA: TGCGCCAGCAGCCAAGTTCAGACTAGCGGGAGTCTTTACGAGCAGTACTTC. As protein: CASSQVQTSGSLYEQYF.

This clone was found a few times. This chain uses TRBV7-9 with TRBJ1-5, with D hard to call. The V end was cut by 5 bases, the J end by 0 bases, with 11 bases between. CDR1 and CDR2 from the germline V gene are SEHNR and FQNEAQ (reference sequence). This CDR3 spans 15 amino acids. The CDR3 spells CASSGGVYSNQPQHF. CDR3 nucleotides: TGTGCCAGCAGCGGTGGAGTCTATAGCAATCAGCCCCAGCATTTT.

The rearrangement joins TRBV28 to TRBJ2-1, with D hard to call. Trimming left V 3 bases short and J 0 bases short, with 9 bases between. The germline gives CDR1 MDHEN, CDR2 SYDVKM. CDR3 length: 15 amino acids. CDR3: CASSFYRSSYNEQFF. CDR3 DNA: TGTGCCAGCAGTTTTTACCGCAGCTCCTACAATGAGCAGTTCTTC.